Listed here are 21 T cell receptor beta chains from one sample, sequenced in a study of CXCR3-negative and CXCR3-positive naive CD8 T cells. Overall study findings and caveats: TRB CDR3s of CXCR3-positive naive cells were more hydrophobic than those of CXCR3-negative naive cells.

These receptors are not linked to any known antigen. Each TRB cDNA library was prepared by 5' RACE (with UMI labels). TCRdb re-analyzed the 5' RACE reads; it lists each CDR3 protein once, without DNA. The table lists approximately 96,000 distinct CDR3 sequences. Sequencing was done on a sample of naive CXCR3+ CD8+ T cells from blood. Subset reported: CD45RO-CCR7+CD27+CD95- naive CD8+ T cells expressing CXCR3 (TNR3+). The receptors were sampled from a human donor in good health. Some clones in this sample may be carry-over from other donors' samples.

J is TRBJ2-7 and V is TRBV12-3 or TRBV12-4; the D call of TRBD1 rests on TCRdb alone, since no DNA is present to check it. This CDR3 spans 15 amino acids. The CDR3 reads CASSRAAVRLYEQYF.

This chain links TRBV29-1 with TRBJ2-7; TCRdb gives TRBD1 as the D gene, but with no DNA this cannot be confirmed. Germline V gene sequence: CDR1 SQVTM, CDR2 ANQGSEA. This CDR3 contains 13 residues. CDR3: CSVRGPGSYEQYF.

This sequence joins TRBV11-1 and TRBJ1-1. CDR1 is SGHAT, CDR2 FQDESV, per germline (reference sequence). The CDR3 sequence is 13 residues long. This CDR3 reads CASSFGADLEAFF.

The chain recombines TRBV13 with TRBJ2-5. CDR3 length equals 11 residues. Germline V gene lookup returns CDR1 PRHDT and CDR2 FYEKMQ (reference sequence). CDR3 residues: CASSSTETQYF.

V gene TRBV9 combines with J gene TRBJ1-1. From germline, CDR1 is SGDLS and CDR2 YYNGEE. There are 15 residues in the CDR3. The CDR3 region is CASSADSIMNTEAFF.

The chain recombines TRBV29-1 with TRBJ1-2. The germline gives CDR1 SQVTM, CDR2 ANQGSEA. This CDR3 has 11 residues. The CDR3 reads CSVERGDGYTF.

The chain employs TRBV6-5 and TRBJ1-1; lacking DNA, the TRBD1 call made by TCRdb goes unchecked. The CDR3 has 15 amino acids. The V gene's germline CDR1 is MNHEY and CDR2 SVGAGI. CDR3 sequence reads: CASSHRTRDSFEAFF.

The CDR3 here is CSASEGLAGESYEQYF. J is TRBJ2-7 and V is TRBV20-1; TCRdb's D call, TRBD2, is unchecked because there is no DNA. This CDR3 has 16 amino acids. Germline V gives CDR1 DFQATT, CDR2 SNEGSKA (reference sequence).

The chain employs TRBV28 and TRBJ2-7; TCRdb proposes TRBD1, but this gene call is untestable without DNA. The CDR3 covers 15 residues. The germline V gene encodes CDR1 MDHEN and CDR2 SYDVKM. This CDR3 reads CASSGTAHISYEQYF.

The V call is TRBV7-9, the J call TRBJ1-2; TCRdb designates TRBD1, a call that cannot be tested without DNA. CDR1 is SEHNR, CDR2 FQNEAQ, per germline (reference sequence). This CDR3 has 14 amino acids. The CDR3 reads CASSLAGGPVGYTF.

This rearrangement joins TRBV10-2 to TRBJ2-5; TCRdb selects TRBD1, and the lack of DNA leaves this call unchecked. Germline lookup yields CDR1 WSHSY and CDR2 SAAADI. The CDR3 contains 15 residues. The chain's CDR3 is CASSEPPDRQETQYF.

The chain is built from TRBV7-9 and TRBJ1-1. Germline V gene lookup returns CDR1 SEHNR and CDR2 FQNEAQ (reference sequence). This CDR3 region has 14 residues. The CDR3 sequence: CASSSWTENTEAFF.

This rearrangement joins TRBV30 to TRBJ1-4. Germline V gene sequence: CDR1 GTSNPN, CDR2 SVGIG (reference sequence). The CDR3 loop spans 15 amino acids. CDR3 sequence reads: CAWSVRGLDHEKLFF.

The gene calls are TRBV11-1 and TRBJ2-3; TCRdb gives TRBD2 as the D gene, but with no DNA this cannot be confirmed. From germline, CDR1 is SGHAT and CDR2 FQDESV (reference sequence). This CDR3 has 15 residues. The CDR3 spells CASSSGLAGTDTQYF. The full variable domain, with the rest looked up from reference TRBV11-1 and TRBJ2-3, is EAEVAQSPRYKITEKSQAVAFWCDPISGHATLYWYRQILGQGPELLVQFQDESVVDDSQLPKDRFSAERLKGVDSTLKIQPAELGDSAMYLCASSSGLAGTDTQYFGPGTRLTVL.

The chain carries TRBV27 and TRBJ2-7; the TCRdb D gene call, TRBD1, has no DNA to confirm it. Germline V gene data show CDR1 as MNHEY and CDR2 as SMNVEV (reference sequence). The CDR3 spans 15 residues. CDR3 region: CASSFEPRSSYEQYF.

The chain joins TRBV11-3 to TRBJ2-5; TCRdb returns TRBD1, unconfirmable since there is no DNA. The germline V gene has CDR1 SGHNT and CDR2 YENEEA. The CDR3 length is 15 residues. CDR3 protein: CASSSGTGPQETQYF.

The V and J genes are TRBV7-6 and TRBJ2-7; there is no DNA to check the TCRdb D call of TRBD1. Germline V gene sequence: CDR1 SGHVS, CDR2 FNYEAQ. This CDR3 is built from 11 residues. The CDR3 protein is CASSATLEQYF.

The V call is TRBV5-1, the J call TRBJ1-6. Per the germline V gene, CDR1 is SGHRS and CDR2 is YFSETQ. The CDR3 is 15 residues long. CDR3 sequence: CASSLTPQKNSPLHF.

The chain has TRBV7-9 and TRBJ2-1; checking the TCRdb D call of TRBD1 is not possible without DNA. This CDR3 region has 13 residues. Germline V gene data show CDR1 as SEHNR and CDR2 as FQNEAQ (reference sequence). The CDR3: CASSIRDIDEQFF.

The chain joins TRBV9 to TRBJ2-7; the TCRdb D gene call, TRBD2, has no DNA to confirm it. Germline lookup yields CDR1 SGDLS and CDR2 YYNGEE. This CDR3 comprises 13 residues. The CDR3 sequence: CASSIGTRGEQYF.

This chain joins TRBV7-2 and TRBJ2-3; the D call of TRBD2 rests on TCRdb alone, since no DNA is present to check it. Per the germline V gene, CDR1 is SGHTA and CDR2 is FQGNSA. This CDR3 region has 20 residues. The CDR3 sequence is CASSPPGWGSGGAEADTQYF. Filled out from reference TRBV7-2 and TRBJ2-3, the complete variable domain reads GAGVSQSPSNKVTEKGKDVELRCDPISGHTALYWYRQSLGQGLEFLIYFQGNSAPDKSGLPSDRFSAERTGGSVSTLTIQRTQQEDSAVYLCASSPPGWGSGGAEADTQYFGPGTRLTVL.